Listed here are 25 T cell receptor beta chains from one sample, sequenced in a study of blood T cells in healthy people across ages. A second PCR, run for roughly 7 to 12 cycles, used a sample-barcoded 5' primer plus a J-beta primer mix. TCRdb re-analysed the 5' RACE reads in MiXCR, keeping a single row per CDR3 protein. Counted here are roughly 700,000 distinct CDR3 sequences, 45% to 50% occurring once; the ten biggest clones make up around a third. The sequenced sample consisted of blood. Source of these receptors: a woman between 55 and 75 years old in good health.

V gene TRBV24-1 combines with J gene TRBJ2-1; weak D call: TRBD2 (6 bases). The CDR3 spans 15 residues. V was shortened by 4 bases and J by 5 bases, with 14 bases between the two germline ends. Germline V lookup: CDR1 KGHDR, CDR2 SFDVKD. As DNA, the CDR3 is TGTGCCACCAGTGACCCGAGTAGCGGAGACAATGAGCAGTTCTTC. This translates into CATSDPSSGDNEQFF.

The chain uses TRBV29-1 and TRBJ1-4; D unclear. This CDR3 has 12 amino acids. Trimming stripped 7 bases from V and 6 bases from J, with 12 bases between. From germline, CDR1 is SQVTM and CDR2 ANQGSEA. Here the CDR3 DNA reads TGCAGCGCCCGATCCGGGGATGAAAAACTGTTTTTT. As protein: CSARSGDEKLFF. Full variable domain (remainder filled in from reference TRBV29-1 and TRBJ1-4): SAVISQKPSRDICQRGTSLTIQCQVDSQVTMMFWYRQQPGQSLTLIATANQGSEATYESGFVIDKFPISRPNLTFSTLTVSNMSPEDSSIYLCSARSGDEKLFFGSGTQLSVL.

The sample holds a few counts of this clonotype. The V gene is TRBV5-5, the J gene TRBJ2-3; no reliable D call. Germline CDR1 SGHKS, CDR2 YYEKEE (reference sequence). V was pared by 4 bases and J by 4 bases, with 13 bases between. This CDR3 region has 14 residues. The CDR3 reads CASSGVSVADTQYF. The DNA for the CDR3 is TGTGCCAGCAGCGGAGTAAGCGTGGCAGATACGCAGTATTTT.

CDR3: CASSFEGTGLDEKLFF. CDR3 DNA sequence: TGCGCCAGCAGCTTTGAAGGGACAGGGTTGGATGAAAAACTGTTTTTT. The chain has TRBV5-1 and TRBJ1-4; 9 positions match TRBD1. This CDR3 is built from 16 residues. Germline lookup yields CDR1 SGHRS and CDR2 YFSETQ. The V and J ends lost 2 bases and 6 bases, in that order; junction bases with no gene match: 8.

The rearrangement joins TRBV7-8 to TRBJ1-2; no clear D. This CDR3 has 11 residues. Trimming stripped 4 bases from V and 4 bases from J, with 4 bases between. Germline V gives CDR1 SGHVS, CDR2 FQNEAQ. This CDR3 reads CASSSAYGYTF. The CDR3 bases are TGTGCCAGCAGCTCAGCCTATGGCTACACCTTC.

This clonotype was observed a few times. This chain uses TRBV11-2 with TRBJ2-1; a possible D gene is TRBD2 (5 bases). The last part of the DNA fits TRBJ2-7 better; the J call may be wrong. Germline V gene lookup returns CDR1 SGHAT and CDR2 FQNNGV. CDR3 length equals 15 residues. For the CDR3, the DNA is TGTGCCAGCAGCCCCAACACCGGGGTTTACAATGAGCAGTACTTC. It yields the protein CASSPNTGVYNEQYF.

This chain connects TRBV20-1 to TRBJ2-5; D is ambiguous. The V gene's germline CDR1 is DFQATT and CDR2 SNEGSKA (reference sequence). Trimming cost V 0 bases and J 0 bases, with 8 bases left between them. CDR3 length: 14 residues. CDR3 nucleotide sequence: TGCAGTGCTAGAGATGTCCGGGACCAAGAGACCCAGTACTTC. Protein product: CSARDVRDQETQYF.

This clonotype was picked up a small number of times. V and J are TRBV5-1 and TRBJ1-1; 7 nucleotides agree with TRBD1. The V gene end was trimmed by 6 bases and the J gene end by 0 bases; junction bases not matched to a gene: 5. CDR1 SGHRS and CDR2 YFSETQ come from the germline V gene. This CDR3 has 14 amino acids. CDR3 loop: CASTTGTVNTEAFF. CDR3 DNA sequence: TGCGCCAGCACCACCGGGACAGTGAACACTGAAGCTTTCTTT.

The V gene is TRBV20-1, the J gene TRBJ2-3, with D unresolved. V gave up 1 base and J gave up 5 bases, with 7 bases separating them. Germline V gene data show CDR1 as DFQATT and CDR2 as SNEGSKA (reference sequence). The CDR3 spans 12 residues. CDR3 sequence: CSARGARDTQYF. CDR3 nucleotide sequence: TGCAGTGCTAGAGGGGCGAGAGATACGCAGTATTTT.

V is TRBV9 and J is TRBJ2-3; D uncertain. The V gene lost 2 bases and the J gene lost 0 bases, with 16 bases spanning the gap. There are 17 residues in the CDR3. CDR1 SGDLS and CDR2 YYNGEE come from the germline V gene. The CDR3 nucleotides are TGTGCCAGCAGCGTGGGTCGCGGAGCAGCTAGCACAGATACGCAGTATTTT. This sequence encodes CASSVGRGAASTDTQYF.

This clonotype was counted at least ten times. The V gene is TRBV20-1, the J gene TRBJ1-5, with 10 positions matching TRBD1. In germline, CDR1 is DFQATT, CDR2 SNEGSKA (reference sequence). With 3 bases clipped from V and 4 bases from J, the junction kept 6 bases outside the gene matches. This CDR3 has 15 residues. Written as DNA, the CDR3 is TGCAGTGCTAGGGGGACAGGGGTTGAAAATCAGCCCCAGCATTTT. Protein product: CSARGTGVENQPQHF.

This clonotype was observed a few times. In nucleotides, the CDR3 is TGTGCCAGCAGCTACGGGGACAGTACGCAGTATTTT. Residues: CASSYGDSTQYF. This chain connects TRBV5-6 to TRBJ2-3, with 7 bases that match TRBD1. V gave up 3 bases and J gave up 8 bases; unmatched junction bases: 3. The CDR3 sequence is 12 residues long. Germline CDR1 and CDR2: SGHDT and YYEEEE.

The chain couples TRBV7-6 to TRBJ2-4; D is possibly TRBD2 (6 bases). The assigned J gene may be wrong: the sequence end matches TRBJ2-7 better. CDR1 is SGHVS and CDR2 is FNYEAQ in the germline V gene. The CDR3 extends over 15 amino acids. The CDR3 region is CASSPGLIGSYEQYF. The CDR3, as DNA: TGTGCCAGCAGCCCGGGACTTATAGGCAGTTACGAGCAGTACTTC.

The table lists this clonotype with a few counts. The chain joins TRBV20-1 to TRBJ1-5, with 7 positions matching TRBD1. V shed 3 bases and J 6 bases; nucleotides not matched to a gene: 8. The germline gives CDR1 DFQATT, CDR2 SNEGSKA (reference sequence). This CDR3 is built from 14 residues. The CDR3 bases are TGCAGTGCTAGGAGGCAGGGGGGGTTTCAGCCCCAGCATTTT. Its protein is CSARRQGGFQPQHF.

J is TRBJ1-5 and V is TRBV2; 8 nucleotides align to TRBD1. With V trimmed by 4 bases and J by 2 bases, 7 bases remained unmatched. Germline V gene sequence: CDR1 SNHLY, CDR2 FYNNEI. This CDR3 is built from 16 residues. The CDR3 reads CASSGGQGVGNQPQHF. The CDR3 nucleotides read TGTGCCAGCAGTGGCGGACAGGGCGTTGGCAATCAGCCCCAGCATTTT. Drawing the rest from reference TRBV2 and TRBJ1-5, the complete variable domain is EPEVTQTPSHQVTQMGQEVILRCVPISNHLYFYWYRQILGQKVEFLVSFYNNEISEKSEIFDDQFSVERPDGSNFTLKIRSTKLEDSAMYFCASSGGQGVGNQPQHFGDGTRLSIL.

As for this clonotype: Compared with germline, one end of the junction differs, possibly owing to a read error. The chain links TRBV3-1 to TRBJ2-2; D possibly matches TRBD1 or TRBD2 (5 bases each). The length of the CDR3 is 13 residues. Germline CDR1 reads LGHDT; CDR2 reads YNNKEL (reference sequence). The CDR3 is CASSLGFSGGLFF. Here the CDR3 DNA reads TGTGCCAGCAGCCTAGGGTTTAGTGGGGGGCTGTTTTTT.

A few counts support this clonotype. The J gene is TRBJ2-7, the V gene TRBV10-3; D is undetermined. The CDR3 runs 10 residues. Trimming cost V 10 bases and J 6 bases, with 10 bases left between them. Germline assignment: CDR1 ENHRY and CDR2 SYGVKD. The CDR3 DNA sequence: TGTGCCACCGGGTCGATCGAGCAGTACTTC. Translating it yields CATGSIEQYF.

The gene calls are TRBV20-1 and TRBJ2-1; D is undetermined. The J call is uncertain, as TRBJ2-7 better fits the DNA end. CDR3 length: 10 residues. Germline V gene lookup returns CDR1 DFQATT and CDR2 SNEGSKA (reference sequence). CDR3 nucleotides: TGCAGTGCTGAGAAATGTGAGCAGTACTTC. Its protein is CSAEKCEQYF.

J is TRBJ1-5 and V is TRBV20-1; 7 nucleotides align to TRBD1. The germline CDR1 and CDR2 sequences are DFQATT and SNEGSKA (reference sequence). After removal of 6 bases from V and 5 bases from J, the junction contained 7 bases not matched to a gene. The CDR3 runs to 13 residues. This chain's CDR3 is CSAGGDSDQPQHF. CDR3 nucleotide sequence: TGCAGTGCCGGGGGGGACAGTGATCAGCCCCAGCATTTT.

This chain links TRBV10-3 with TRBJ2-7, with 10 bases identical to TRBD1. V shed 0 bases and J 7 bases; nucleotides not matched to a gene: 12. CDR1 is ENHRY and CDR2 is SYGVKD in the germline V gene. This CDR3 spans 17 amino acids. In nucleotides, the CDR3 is TGTGCCATCAGTGAGTCGTCGGGACAGGGGTTCAAGGGGGAGCAGTACTTC. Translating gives CAISESSGQGFKGEQYF.

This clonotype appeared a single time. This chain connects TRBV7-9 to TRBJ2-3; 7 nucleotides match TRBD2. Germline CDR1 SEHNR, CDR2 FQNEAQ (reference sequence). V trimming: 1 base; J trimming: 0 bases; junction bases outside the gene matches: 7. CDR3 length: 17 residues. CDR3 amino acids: CASSLVGGGPSTDTQYF. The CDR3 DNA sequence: TGTGCCAGCAGCTTAGTTGGGGGAGGGCCAAGCACAGATACGCAGTATTTT. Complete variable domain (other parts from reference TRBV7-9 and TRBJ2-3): DTGVSQNPRHKITKRGQNVTFRCDPISEHNRLYWYRQTLGQGPEFLTYFQNEAQLEKSRLLSDRFSAERPKGSFSTLEIQRTEQGDSAMYLCASSLVGGGPSTDTQYFGPGTRLTVL.

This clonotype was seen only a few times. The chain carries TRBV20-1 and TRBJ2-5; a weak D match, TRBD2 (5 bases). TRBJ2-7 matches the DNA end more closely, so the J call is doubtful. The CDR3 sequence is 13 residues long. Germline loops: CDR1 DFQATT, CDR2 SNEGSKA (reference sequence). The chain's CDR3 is CSARRVSSYEQYF. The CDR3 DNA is TGCAGTGCTAGGCGGGTTAGCTCCTACGAGCAGTACTTC.

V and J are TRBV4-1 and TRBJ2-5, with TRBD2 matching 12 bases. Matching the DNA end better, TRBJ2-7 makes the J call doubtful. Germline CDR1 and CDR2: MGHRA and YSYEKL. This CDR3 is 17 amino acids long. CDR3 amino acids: CASSQVPPSGRVPEQYF. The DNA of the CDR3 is TGCGCCAGCAGCCAAGTACCCCCTAGCGGGAGGGTTCCCGAGCAGTACTTC.

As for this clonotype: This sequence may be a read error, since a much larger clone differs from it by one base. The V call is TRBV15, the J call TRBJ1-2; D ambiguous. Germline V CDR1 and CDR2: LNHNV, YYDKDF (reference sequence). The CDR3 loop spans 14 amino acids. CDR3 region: CATSPPEPNYGHTF. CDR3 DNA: TGTGCCACCAGCCCCCCGGAACCGAACTATGGCCACACCTTC.

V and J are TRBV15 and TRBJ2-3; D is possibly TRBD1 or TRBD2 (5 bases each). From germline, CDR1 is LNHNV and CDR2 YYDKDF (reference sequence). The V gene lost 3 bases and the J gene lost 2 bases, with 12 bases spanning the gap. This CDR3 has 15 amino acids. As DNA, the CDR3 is TGTGCCACCAGCAGTCGGGACGGCTTCACAGATACGCAGTATTTT. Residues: CATSSRDGFTDTQYF. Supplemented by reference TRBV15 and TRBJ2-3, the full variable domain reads DAMVIQNPRYQVTQFGKPVTLSCSQTLNHNVMYWYQQKSSQAPKLLFHYYDKDFNNEADTPDNFQSRRPNTSFCFLDIRSPGLGDTAMYLCATSSRDGFTDTQYFGPGTRLTVL.